This TCR beta chain emerged from a study of T-cell memory formation after mild COVID-19. Study-level points and caveats: Largely, contracting CD4+ clones fell within CM and EM, and contracting CD8+ clones within EMRA.

Germline values: CDR1 SGHTA, CDR2 FQGTGA. The CDR3 covers 15 residues. V shed 5 bases, J shed 5 bases, and the junction held 7 bases outside the gene matches. TCRdb called the 5' RACE reads again in MiXCR, with one record for every CDR3 protein. The sample holds 450,000 or so distinct CDR3 sequences; about 20% are singletons and the top ten take 7.5% to 9.5%. On this clonotype: Its cognate antigen is unknown.

This TCR was recovered from an adult woman who had mild COVID-19 (a few samples of this study predate the infection). Cell type and time point are not known. The chain carries TRBV7-3 and TRBJ2-3; 10 bases fit TRBD2. Sequencing was done on a sample of PBMCs or a T cell subset sorted from them (not recorded which). CDR3 sequence reads: CASSQSGGAIDTQYF. DNA of the CDR3: TGTGCCAGCAGCCAAAGCGGGGGGGCGATAGATACGCAGTATTTT.